This T cell receptor beta chain comes out of a study of T cell changes during pregnancy in multiple sclerosis. Profiled with immunoSEQ multiplex PCR; TCRdb holds only in-frame clones, not every one. The table lists around 30,000 clones, 87% of them singletons. The clonotype comes from a female donor with multiple sclerosis, enrolled in a pregnancy study. This material consisted of CD8+ T cells from peripheral blood mononuclear cells, taken in the first trimester of pregnancy.

The CDR3 DNA is TGCGCCAGCAGCTTGACTAGCGCGTACACCGGGGAGCTGTTTTTT. It encodes CASSLTSAYTGELFF. J is TRBJ2-2 and V is TRBV4-3; 8 bases map to TRBD2. The CDR3 length is 15 residues. The junction had 5 bases not matched to a gene; V was cut back by 5 bases and J by 3 bases. CDR1 and CDR2 (germline): LGHNA, YSLEER.